The 22 T cell receptor beta chains given below trace back to one sample, sequenced in a study of blood T cell repertoires in COVID-19. Libraries were prepared by immunoSEQ multiplex PCR; TCRdb keeps only in-frame clonotypes and omits some of them. The table includes roughly 80,000 clones, around nine tenths detected once. Sequencing was performed on peripheral blood. All receptors come from a woman aged 80 or over with acute or convalescent COVID-19.

V and J are TRBV4-3 and TRBJ2-7; 10 positions match TRBD2. The CDR3 is 15 amino acids. Germline values: CDR1 LGHNA, CDR2 YSLEER. With 0 bases clipped from V and 7 bases from J, the junction kept 6 bases outside the gene matches. The CDR3 spells CASSQDRLAGAEQYF. CDR3 DNA: TGCGCCAGCAGCCAAGATAGGCTAGCGGGGGCAGAGCAGTACTTC.

The rearrangement links TRBV10-3 to TRBJ2-1; perhaps TRBD1 as D (6 bases). Looked up from germline, CDR1 is ENHRY and CDR2 is SYGVKD. Trimming took 5 bases from V and 0 from J, leaving 11 bases between them. This CDR3 region has 15 residues. This chain's CDR3 is CAISRQENSYNEQFF. In DNA form, the CDR3 reads TGTGCCATCAGTCGACAGGAAAACTCCTACAATGAGCAGTTCTTC.

The chain has TRBV30 and TRBJ1-4; TRBD1 matches at 8 bases. This CDR3 has 16 residues. Trimming removed 2 bases from V and 5 bases from J; junction bases left unmatched: 10. Germline V lookup: CDR1 GTSNPN, CDR2 SVGIG (reference sequence). The DNA of the CDR3 is TGTGCCTGGAGTCCCTCTAGGACAGGGTTAAATGAAAAACTGTTTTTT. This sequence encodes CAWSPSRTGLNEKLFF. The full variable domain, rest sourced from reference TRBV30 and TRBJ1-4, is SQTIHQWPATLVQPVGSPLSLECTVEGTSNPNLYWYRQAAGRGLQLLFYSVGIGQISSEVPQNLSASRPQDRQFILSSKKLLLSDSGFYLCAWSPSRTGLNEKLFFGSGTQLSVL.

This chain connects TRBV9 to TRBJ2-3; a possible D gene is TRBD2 (5 bases). There are 14 residues in the CDR3. Per germline, CDR1 SGDLS and CDR2 YYNGEE. V was clipped by 0 bases and J by 1 base, with 6 bases between them. CDR3 sequence reads: CASSVVGGTDTQYF. As DNA, the CDR3 is TGTGCCAGCAGCGTAGTCGGGGGCACAGATACGCAGTATTTT.

Only a few counts were recorded for this clone. The genes are TRBV7-8 and TRBJ1-4; 8 nucleotides line up with TRBD1. The ends lost 5 bases at V and 4 bases at J; junction bases unmatched: 6. Germline CDR1 is SGHVS and CDR2 is FQNEAQ. The CDR3 consists of 15 residues. CDR3 coding DNA: TGTGCCAGCAGCCTACCGGGACAGGTTAATGAAAAACTGTTTTTT. It translates to CASSLPGQVNEKLFF.

CDR3 in amino acids: CASSPISGNGEQFF. Written as DNA, the CDR3 is TGTGCCAGCTCACCCATATCAGGGAACGGTGAGCAGTTCTTC. J is TRBJ2-1 and V is TRBV18; a possible D gene is TRBD1 (5 bases). Trimming shortened V by 3 bases and J by 9 bases, and 15 bases separated the two germline ends. This CDR3 region has 14 residues. Germline V gene sequence: CDR1 KGHSH, CDR2 LQKENI.

This clone was seen once. The CDR3 DNA sequence: TGTGCCAGCAGGGAAATAGTCCTTCCCTACAATGAGCAGTTCTTC. This codes for CASREIVLPYNEQFF. V usage is TRBV2 and J usage is TRBJ2-1; D ambiguous. The germline V gene has CDR1 SNHLY and CDR2 FYNNEI. There are 15 residues in the CDR3. Trimming shortened V by 6 bases and J by 2 bases, and 14 bases separated the two germline ends.

The chain links TRBV6-5 to TRBJ1-2, with D tentatively TRBD1 (6 bases). Trimming removed 6 bases from V and 4 bases from J, with 15 bases in between. This CDR3 comprises 14 residues. Germline V gene data show CDR1 as MNHEY and CDR2 as SVGAGI. CDR3 in amino acids: CASSGSLQGYGYTF. The DNA for the CDR3 is TGTGCCAGCAGCGGAAGTTTACAGGGCTATGGCTACACCTTC.

This clone was detected a few times. The chain is built from TRBV29-1 and TRBJ1-2; D may be TRBD1 (6 bases). Germline V gives CDR1 SQVTM, CDR2 ANQGSEA. The CDR3 covers 11 residues. V was cut by 5 bases and J by 4 bases, with 8 bases left in between. The DNA of the CDR3 is TGCAGCGTTATGGACAGCTATGGCTACACCTTC. It is translated as CSVMDSYGYTF. Looking up the rest from reference TRBV29-1 and TRBJ1-2 gives the full variable domain: SAVISQKPSRDICQRGTSLTIQCQVDSQVTMMFWYRQQPGQSLTLIATANQGSEATYESGFVIDKFPISRPNLTFSTLTVSNMSPEDSSIYLCSVMDSYGYTFGSGTRLTVV.

The chain recombines TRBV5-6 with TRBJ1-2; 8 nucleotides agree with TRBD1. Losses at the gene ends were 0 bases for V and 3 bases for J; bases not matched to a gene: 1. Germline V gene sequence: CDR1 SGHDT, CDR2 YYEEEE. The CDR3 length is 14 residues. CDR3 amino acids: CASSLDRGDYGYTF. The DNA of the CDR3 is TGTGCCAGCAGCTTGGACAGGGGGGACTATGGCTACACCTTC.

This chain connects TRBV18 to TRBJ1-2, with D perhaps TRBD1 (6 bases). This CDR3 is built from 12 residues. The germline V gene has CDR1 KGHSH and CDR2 LQKENI. Trimming stripped 8 bases from V and 4 bases from J, with 11 bases between. Here the CDR3 reads CASRMTGYGYTF. The CDR3 DNA reads TGTGCCAGCAGGATGACAGGCTATGGCTACACCTTC. Complete variable domain (other parts from reference TRBV18 and TRBJ1-2): NAGVMQNPRHLVRRRGQEARLRCSPMKGHSHVYWYRQLPEEGLKFMVYLQKENIIDESGMPKERFSAEFPKEGPSILRIQQVVRGDSAAYFCASRMTGYGYTFGSGTRLTVV.

This clone turned up a few times. The junction and the germline gene differ at one end; a read error may be behind it. The rearrangement joins TRBV10-3 to TRBJ2-7, with D unclear. CDR1 is ENHRY and CDR2 is SYGVKD in the germline V gene. This CDR3 is built from 12 residues. The CDR3 DNA sequence: TGTGCCATCAGTGAGGAGTCCTCCGAGCAGTACTTC. Translating gives CAISEESSEQYF.

The V gene is TRBV6-5, the J gene TRBJ2-5, with D possibly TRBD1 on 6 matching bases. Trimming removed 8 bases at V and 5 bases at J, with 15 bases between. The CDR3 is 13 residues long. Germline CDR1 is MNHEY and CDR2 is SVGAGI. In nucleotides, the CDR3 is TGTGCCAGCTATACAGGGCTTCGGGAGACCCAGTACTTC. Translated: CASYTGLRETQYF.

The V gene is TRBV6-2 or TRBV6-3, the J gene TRBJ2-5; perhaps TRBD2 as D (7 bases). The V and J ends lost 2 bases and 4 bases respectively, with 11 bases between them. Germline assignment: CDR1 MNHEY and CDR2 SVGEGT. The CDR3 contains 14 residues. CDR3 amino acids: CASSYTGGRETQYF. The CDR3 nucleotides read TGTGCCAGCAGTTACACCGGGGGGCGAGAGACCCAGTACTTC.

Here the CDR3 DNA reads TGTGCCAGCAGTTTTTCAGGGGGAAACACCATATATTTT. The encoded protein is CASSFSGGNTIYF. The chain combines TRBV6-5 with TRBJ1-3; tentatively, D is TRBD1 (5 bases). V lost 4 bases and J lost 4, with 8 bases in between. The germline V gene has CDR1 MNHEY and CDR2 SVGAGI. The CDR3 totals 13 residues.

The chain couples TRBV4-3 to TRBJ2-1, with 13 bases lining up with TRBD2. The V gene end was trimmed by 4 bases and the J gene end by 3 bases; junction bases not matched to a gene: 6. The CDR3 covers 17 residues. The germline CDR1 and CDR2 sequences are LGHNA and YSLEER. The CDR3 nucleotides are TGCGCCAGCAGCCGGACTAGCGGGAGATCTATCTACAATGAGCAGTTCTTC. Its translation is CASSRTSGRSIYNEQFF.

The gene calls are TRBV6-5 and TRBJ1-2, with D uncertain. In germline, CDR1 is MNHEY, CDR2 SVGAGI. V was shortened by 6 bases and J by 4 bases, with 12 bases between the two germline ends. The CDR3 is 13 residues long. CDR3 bases: TGTGCCAGCAGCTCTCTAGGAATCTATGGCTACACCTTC. It yields the protein CASSSLGIYGYTF.

The chain uses TRBV11-2 and TRBJ1-5; 10 nucleotides match TRBD1. Germline CDR1 is SGHAT and CDR2 is FQNNGV. Unmatched junction bases numbered 1, after V lost 4 bases and J lost 4 bases. This CDR3 has 14 residues. CDR3 sequence reads: CASSSGQGNQPQHF. CDR3 nucleotides: TGTGCCAGCAGCTCGGGACAGGGGAATCAGCCCCAGCATTTT.

The chain joins TRBV6-5 to TRBJ1-2; 7 nucleotides match TRBD1. The CDR3 runs to 15 residues. The V gene's germline CDR1 is MNHEY and CDR2 SVGAGI. The V and J ends lost 1 base and 7 bases, in that order; junction bases with no gene match: 9. As DNA, the CDR3 is TGTGCCAGCAGTTACTTCGGACAGGAGGGGGCTGGCTACACCTTC. Protein product: CASSYFGQEGAGYTF.

This rearrangement joins TRBV5-1 to TRBJ1-2, with 8 positions matching TRBD1. The CDR3 runs to 15 residues. CDR1 is SGHRS and CDR2 is YFSETQ in the germline V gene. The ends lost 0 bases at V and 8 bases at J; junction bases unmatched: 9. CDR3 sequence: CASSLAPQGARGYTF. CDR3 nucleotide sequence: TGCGCCAGCAGCTTGGCCCCGCAGGGGGCGAGAGGCTACACCTTC. The full variable domain, rest sourced from reference TRBV5-1 and TRBJ1-2, is KAGVTQTPRYLIKTRGQQVTLSCSPISGHRSVSWYQQTPGQGLQFLFEYFSETQRNKGNFPGRFSGRQFSNSRSEMNVSTLELGDSALYLCASSLAPQGARGYTFGSGTRLTVV.

This rearrangement joins TRBV30 to TRBJ1-5; TRBD1 agrees at 9 bases. The CDR3 length is 16 residues. The V segment lost 0 bases and the J segment 6 bases; nucleotides outside the gene matches: 9. Looked up from germline, CDR1 is GTSNPN and CDR2 is SVGIG (reference sequence). The CDR3: CAWSVDRTGDSQPQHF. As DNA, the CDR3 is TGTGCCTGGAGTGTTGATCGGACAGGGGATTCTCAGCCCCAGCATTTT.

This rearrangement joins TRBV27 to TRBJ1-1, with D perhaps matching TRBD1 (6 bases). V was pared by 4 bases and J by 7 bases, with 28 bases between. The germline CDR1 and CDR2 sequences are MNHEY and SMNVEV (reference sequence). The CDR3 sequence is 18 residues long. The CDR3 nucleotides are TGTGCCAGCAGTTCCTATAAGGGGCGGGGGGCCAATGATATTGAAGCTTTCTTT. As protein: CASSSYKGRGANDIEAFF.